The rows below give T cell receptor beta chains drawn from one sample of a study of PD-1 blockade in classical Hodgkin lymphoma. Using immunoSEQ multiplex PCR, the repertoire was profiled, and TCRdb retains in-frame clones only, with some absent. The table lists 40,000 or so clones, around four fifths of them singletons. The specimen comprised peripheral blood mononuclear cells (PBMCs), sampled at baseline. These receptors were obtained from a human donor with classical Hodgkin lymphoma. Both conserved end residues are part of each CDR3. Fields, in order: D gene, J gene, V gene, clone size, CDR3 protein, CDR3 DNA. A D gene is named only where the DNA matches it firmly. Part of the rows lack a size; the others show once, few, many or a class for expanded clones.

D gene: TRBD1
J gene: TRBJ2-1
V gene: TRBV5-1
clone size: NA
CDR3 protein: CASSLRGQYNEQFF
CDR3 DNA: TGCGCCAGCAGCTTGAGGGGACAGTACAATGAGCAGTTCTTC

D gene: NA
J gene: TRBJ1-1
V gene: TRBV12-5
clone size: NA
CDR3 protein: CASAKEGDTEAFF
CDR3 DNA: TGTGCTAGTGCCAAAGAGGGGGACACTGAAGCTTTCTTT

D gene: NA
J gene: TRBJ1-5
V gene: TRBV5-6
clone size: NA
CDR3 protein: CASSASEIYVNQPQHF
CDR3 DNA: TGTGCCAGCAGCGCAAGCGAGATATACGTCAATCAGCCCCAGCATTTT

D gene: NA
J gene: TRBJ1-1
V gene: TRBV7-8
clone size: NA
CDR3 protein: CASSLDRLGTEAFF
CDR3 DNA: TGTGCCAGCAGCTTAGACAGATTAGGGACTGAAGCTTTCTTT

D gene: TRBD1
J gene: TRBJ1-1
V gene: TRBV10-3
clone size: NA
CDR3 protein: CAISMGQENTEAFF
CDR3 DNA: TGTGCCATCAGTATGGGACAGGAGAACACTGAAGCTTTCTTT

D gene: NA
J gene: TRBJ2-3
V gene: TRBV7-9
clone size: NA
CDR3 protein: CASTHLANSDTQYF
CDR3 DNA: TGTGCCAGCACCCACCTGGCAAACTCAGATACGCAGTATTTT

D gene: NA
J gene: TRBJ2-3
V gene: TRBV11-2
clone size: NA
CDR3 protein: CASSYGISSTDTQYF
CDR3 DNA: TGTGCCAGCAGTTACGGAATTTCTAGCACAGATACGCAGTATTTT

D gene: NA
J gene: TRBJ2-2
V gene: TRBV19
clone size: NA
CDR3 protein: CASTVGFTGELFF
CDR3 DNA: TGTGCCAGTACGGTAGGATTCACCGGGGAGCTGTTTTTT

D gene: NA
J gene: TRBJ2-1
V gene: TRBV30
clone size: few
CDR3 protein: CAWSVGGLEYNEQFF
CDR3 DNA: TGTGCCTGGAGTGTAGGAGGGCTAGAATACAATGAGCAGTTCTTC

D gene: NA
J gene: TRBJ1-6
V gene: TRBV4-1
clone size: few
CDR3 protein: CASSHVGRAPNSPLHF
CDR3 DNA: TGCGCCAGCAGCCATGTCGGCAGAGCCCCCAATTCACCCCTCCACTTT

D gene: TRBD1
J gene: TRBJ1-1
V gene: TRBV11-1
clone size: NA
CDR3 protein: CASSPRDRGTTEAFF
CDR3 DNA: TGTGCCAGCAGCCCAAGGGACAGGGGTACCACTGAAGCTTTCTTT

D gene: NA
J gene: TRBJ1-1
V gene: TRBV4-3
clone size: NA
CDR3 protein: CASSPPPGDGYTEAFF
CDR3 DNA: TGCGCCAGCAGCCCTCCCCCGGGGGACGGGTACACTGAAGCTTTCTTT

D gene: NA
J gene: TRBJ2-3
V gene: TRBV7-2
clone size: NA
CDR3 protein: CASRPFTDTQYF
CDR3 DNA: TGTGCCAGCAGACCGTTCACAGATACGCAGTATTTT

D gene: NA
J gene: TRBJ1-1
V gene: TRBV5-1
clone size: NA
CDR3 protein: CASSLNSNTEAFF
CDR3 DNA: TGCGCCAGCAGCTTGAACTCGAACACTGAAGCTTTCTTT

D gene: NA
J gene: TRBJ1-2
V gene: TRBV5-1
clone size: NA
CDR3 protein: CASTTENYGYTF
CDR3 DNA: TGCGCCAGCACGACAGAGAACTATGGCTACACCTTC